These 6 T cell receptor beta chains came from one sample sequenced in a study of a mutant IDH1 vaccine in newly diagnosed glioma. For these TCRs, the target antigens are not known. Some clones are missing from TCRdb's copy, which holds only in-frame ones; the method was immunoSEQ multiplex PCR. Among tens of thousands of clones, roughly nine tenths were seen once, and the ten largest hold 0.56%. Specified time point: week 5, during vaccination. Each dose delivered 300 ug of mutant IDH1 20-mer peptide subcutaneously with imiquimod. Sequencing was performed on PBMCs, taken from a glioma patient whose treatment included an IDH1 peptide vaccine. The receptors were gathered from a woman in her forties or fifties with glioma.

The chain is built from TRBV11-2 and TRBJ2-7; TRBD1 might be the D (6 bases). Germline assignment: CDR1 SGHAT and CDR2 FQNNGV. V gave up 0 bases and J gave up 4 bases, with 7 bases separating them. There are 13 residues in the CDR3. Written as DNA, the CDR3 is TGTGCCAGCAGCTTAGACAGGGGATACGAGCAGTACTTC. This encodes CASSLDRGYEQYF.

CDR3 residues: CASSYSVGDQPQHF. In nucleotides, the CDR3 is TGTGCCAGCAGTTACTCGGTAGGGGATCAGCCCCAGCATTTT. This chain connects TRBV6-6 to TRBJ1-5, with D possibly TRBD1 on 5 matching bases. The CDR3 consists of 14 residues. Germline loops: CDR1 MNHNY, CDR2 SVGAGI (reference sequence). Trimming cost V 0 bases and J 5 bases, with 8 bases left between them.

V is TRBV10-2 and J is TRBJ1-1; D is ambiguous. CDR1 is WSHSY and CDR2 is SAAADI in the germline V gene. The CDR3 runs to 13 residues. V gave up 7 bases and J gave up 5 bases, with 14 bases separating them. The CDR3 nucleotides read TGCGCCAGCATTGGGGTCGGCATGACTGAAGCTTTCTTT. It yields the protein CASIGVGMTEAFF.

This clone occurred once. The chain links TRBV9 to TRBJ2-1; 7 bases are a match to TRBD1. In germline, CDR1 is SGDLS, CDR2 YYNGEE. The V gene end was trimmed by 2 bases and the J gene end by 8 bases; junction bases not matched to a gene: 4. There are 13 residues in the CDR3. The CDR3 DNA sequence: TGTGCCAGCAGCGTTGGACAGGTCGATGAGCAGTTCTTC. It encodes CASSVGQVDEQFF.

This clone was seen just once. This chain joins TRBV4-1 and TRBJ2-4; D unresolved. In germline, CDR1 is MGHRA, CDR2 YSYEKL. The V gene lost 1 base and the J gene lost 0 bases, with 19 bases spanning the gap. The CDR3 runs to 19 residues. CDR3 in amino acids: CASSQVVVLVGRAKNIQYF. The CDR3 DNA follows: TGCGCCAGCAGCCAAGTTGTGGTACTTGTCGGTAGAGCCAAAAACATTCAGTACTTC.

This clone showed up just once. This chain joins TRBV9 and TRBJ2-7, with D possibly being TRBD1 (6 bases). Germline V CDR1 and CDR2: SGDLS, YYNGEE. The V gene lost 4 bases and the J gene lost 2 bases, with 13 bases spanning the gap. The CDR3 length is 14 residues. CDR3 nucleotide sequence: TGTGCCAGCAGCACCCAAGGGGACACCTACGAGCAGTACTTC. It translates to CASSTQGDTYEQYF.